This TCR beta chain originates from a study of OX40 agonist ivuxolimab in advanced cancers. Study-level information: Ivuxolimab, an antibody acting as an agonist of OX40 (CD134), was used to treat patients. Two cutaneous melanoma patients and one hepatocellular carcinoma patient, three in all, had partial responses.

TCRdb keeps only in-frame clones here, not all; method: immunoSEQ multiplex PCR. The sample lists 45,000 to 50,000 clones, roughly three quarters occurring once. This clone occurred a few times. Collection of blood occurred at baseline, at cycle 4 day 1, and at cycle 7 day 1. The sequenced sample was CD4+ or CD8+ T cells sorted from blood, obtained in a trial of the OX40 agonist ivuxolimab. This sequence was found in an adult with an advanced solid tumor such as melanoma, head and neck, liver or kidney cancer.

The chain's CDR3 is CASSPGLAGGQNEQFF. As DNA, the CDR3 is TGTGCCAGCAGCCCGGGACTAGCGGGGGGTCAGAATGAGCAGTTCTTC. V usage is TRBV5-4 and J usage is TRBJ2-1, with TRBD2 matching 15 bases. V dropped 4 bases and J dropped 7; count of bases not matched to a gene: 6. The CDR3 consists of 16 residues. Germline V CDR1 and CDR2: SGHNT, YYREEE (reference sequence). Variable domain in full (rest from reference TRBV5-4 and TRBJ2-1): ETGVTQSPTHLIKTRGQQVTLRCSSQSGHNTVSWYQQALGQGPQFIFQYYREEENGRGNFPPRFSGLQFPNYSSELNVNALELDDSALYLCASSPGLAGGQNEQFFGPGTRLTVL.